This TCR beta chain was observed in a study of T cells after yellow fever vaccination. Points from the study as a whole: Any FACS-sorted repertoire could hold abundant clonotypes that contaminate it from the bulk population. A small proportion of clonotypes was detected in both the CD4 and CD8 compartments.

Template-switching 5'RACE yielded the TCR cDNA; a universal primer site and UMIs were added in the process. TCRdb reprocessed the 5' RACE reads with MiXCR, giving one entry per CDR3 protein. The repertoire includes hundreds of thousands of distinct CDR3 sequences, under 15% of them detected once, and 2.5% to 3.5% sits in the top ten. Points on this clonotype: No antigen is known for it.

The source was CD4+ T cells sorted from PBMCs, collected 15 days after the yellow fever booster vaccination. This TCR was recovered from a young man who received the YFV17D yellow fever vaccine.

CDR3 sequence: CASSGQFNVLTF. CDR3 nucleotides: TGCGCCAGCAGTGGTCAGTTCAACGTCCTGACTTTC. The rearrangement joins TRBV5-1 to TRBJ2-6; D is ambiguous. The CDR3 has 12 amino acids. Trimming left V 5 bases short and J 9 bases short, with 9 bases between. Germline CDR1 reads SGHRS; CDR2 reads YFSETQ. Based on the CDR3 plus reference TRBV5-1 and TRBJ2-6, the full variable domain is KAGVTQTPRYLIKTRGQQVTLSCSPISGHRSVSWYQQTPGQGLQFLFEYFSETQRNKGNFPGRFSGRQFSNSRSEMNVSTLELGDSALYLCASSGQFNVLTFGAGSRLTVL.